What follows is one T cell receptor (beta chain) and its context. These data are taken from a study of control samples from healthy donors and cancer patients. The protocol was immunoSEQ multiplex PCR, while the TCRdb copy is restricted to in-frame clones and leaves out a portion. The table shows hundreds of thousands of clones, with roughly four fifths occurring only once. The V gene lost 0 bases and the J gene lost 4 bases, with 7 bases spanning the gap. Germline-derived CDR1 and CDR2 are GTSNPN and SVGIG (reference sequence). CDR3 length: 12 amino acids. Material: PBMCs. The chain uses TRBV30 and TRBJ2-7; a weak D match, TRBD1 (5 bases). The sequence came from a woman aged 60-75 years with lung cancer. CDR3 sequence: CAWSVHRYEQYF. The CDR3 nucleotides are TGTGCCTGGAGTGTACACAGGTACGAGCAGTACTTC.